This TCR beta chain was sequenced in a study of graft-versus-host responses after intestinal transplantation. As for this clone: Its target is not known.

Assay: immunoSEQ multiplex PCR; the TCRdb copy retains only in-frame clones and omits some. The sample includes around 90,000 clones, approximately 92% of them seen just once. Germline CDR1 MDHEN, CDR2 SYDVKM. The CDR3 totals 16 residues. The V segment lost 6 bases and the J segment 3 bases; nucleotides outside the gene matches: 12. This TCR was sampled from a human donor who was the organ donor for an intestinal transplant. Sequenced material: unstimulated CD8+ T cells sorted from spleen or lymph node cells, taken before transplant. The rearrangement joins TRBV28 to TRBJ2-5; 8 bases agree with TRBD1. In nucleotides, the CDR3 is TGTGCCAGCAGCTCCGGACAGGGAGAGACCAAAGAGACCCAGTACTTC. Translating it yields CASSSGQGETKETQYF.